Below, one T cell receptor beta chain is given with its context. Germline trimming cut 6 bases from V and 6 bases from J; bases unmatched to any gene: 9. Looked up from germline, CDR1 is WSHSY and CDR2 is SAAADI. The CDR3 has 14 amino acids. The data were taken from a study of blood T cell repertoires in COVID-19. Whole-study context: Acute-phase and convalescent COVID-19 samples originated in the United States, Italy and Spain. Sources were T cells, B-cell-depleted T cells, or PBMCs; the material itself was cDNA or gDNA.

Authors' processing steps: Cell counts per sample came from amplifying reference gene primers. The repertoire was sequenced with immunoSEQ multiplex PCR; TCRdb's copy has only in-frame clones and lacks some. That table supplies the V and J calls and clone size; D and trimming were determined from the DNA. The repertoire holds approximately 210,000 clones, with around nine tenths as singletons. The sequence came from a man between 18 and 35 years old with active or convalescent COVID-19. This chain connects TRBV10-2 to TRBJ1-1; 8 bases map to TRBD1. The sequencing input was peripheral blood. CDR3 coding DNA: TGCGCCAGCAGACCCGGACAGGGTGCGGCTGAAGCTTTCTTT. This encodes CASRPGQGAAEAFF.